These T cell receptor beta chains were read from a single sample in a study of shared T cell receptors in the human thymus. Measured with immunoSEQ multiplex PCR; TCRdb has only the in-frame clones, and not every one. The profile shows more than 300,000 clones, 95% of them singletons. The sequencing input was thymocytes. Receptors originate from a human donor. Both conserved end residues are part of each CDR3. A D gene is named only where the DNA matches it firmly. Size values are once, few and many counts, or a class for expanded clones, and some rows have none.

CDR3 length: 15
D gene: NA
J gene: TRBJ1-4
clone size: NA
V gene: TRBV5-6
CDR3 DNA: TGTGCCAGCAGCTTGCCGGGAAAGAAGGATGAAAAACTGTTTTTT
CDR3 protein: CASSLPGKKDEKLFF

CDR3 length: 14
D gene: TRBD1
J gene: TRBJ1-5
clone size: NA
V gene: TRBV6-6
CDR3 DNA: TGTGCCAGCAGTGGACAGGGGGCCTATCAGCCCCAGCATTTT
CDR3 protein: CASSGQGAYQPQHF

CDR3 length: 17
D gene: NA
J gene: TRBJ2-2
clone size: NA
V gene: TRBV21-1
CDR3 DNA: TGTGCCAGCAGCAAATTAGGCAGGGGGCCGTTCGACGGGGAGCTGTTTTTT
CDR3 protein: CASSKLGRGPFDGELFF

CDR3 length: 15
D gene: TRBD1
J gene: TRBJ1-5
clone size: NA
V gene: TRBV10-1
CDR3 DNA: TGCGCCAGCAGAGAAGGGACAGGAAAAAATCAGCCCCAGCATTTT
CDR3 protein: CASREGTGKNQPQHF

CDR3 length: 16
D gene: TRBD2
J gene: TRBJ2-2
clone size: NA
V gene: TRBV5-1
CDR3 DNA: TGCGCCAGCAGCGTTACTAGCGGGAGTGCCACCGGGGAGCTGTTTTTT
CDR3 protein: CASSVTSGSATGELFF

CDR3 length: 15
D gene: TRBD2
J gene: TRBJ2-1
clone size: NA
V gene: TRBV27
CDR3 DNA: TGTGCCAGCAGTTTGTCTGGGACTAGCGGGAATGAGCAGTTCTTC
CDR3 protein: CASSLSGTSGNEQFF

CDR3 length: 16
D gene: NA
J gene: TRBJ2-1
clone size: NA
V gene: TRBV4-1
CDR3 DNA: TGCGCCAGCAGCCAAGAACGGGCAGTTAGATACAATGAGCAGTTCTTC
CDR3 protein: CASSQERAVRYNEQFF

CDR3 length: 15
D gene: TRBD1
J gene: TRBJ2-1
clone size: NA
V gene: TRBV4-1
CDR3 DNA: TGCGCCAGCAGCCAAGCCGGACAGGGAAGGAATGAGCAGTTCTTC
CDR3 protein: CASSQAGQGRNEQFF

CDR3 length: 12
D gene: NA
J gene: TRBJ2-7
clone size: NA
V gene: TRBV4-3
CDR3 DNA: TGCGCCAGCAGCCAAGAAGGGACCGAGCAGTACTTC
CDR3 protein: CASSQEGTEQYF

CDR3 length: 14
D gene: TRBD1
J gene: TRBJ1-4
clone size: NA
V gene: TRBV7-6
CDR3 DNA: TGTGCCAGCAGCCCGACAGGGGGGAAAGAAAAACTGTTTTTT
CDR3 protein: CASSPTGGKEKLFF

CDR3 length: 17
D gene: TRBD2
J gene: TRBJ2-3
clone size: NA
V gene: TRBV27
CDR3 DNA: TGTGCCAGCAGTTATGGAACGGGACTAGCGGGCACAGATACGCAGTATTTT
CDR3 protein: CASSYGTGLAGTDTQYF

CDR3 length: 16
D gene: TRBD1
J gene: TRBJ1-5
clone size: NA
V gene: TRBV30
CDR3 DNA: TGTGCCTGGAGTGTTTGGGGGCAGGGGGTCAATCAGCCCCAGCATTTT
CDR3 protein: CAWSVWGQGVNQPQHF

CDR3 length: 12
D gene: NA
J gene: TRBJ2-7
clone size: NA
V gene: TRBV14
CDR3 DNA: TGTGCCAGCAGCCAAGAGGGCTACGAGCAGTACTTC
CDR3 protein: CASSQEGYEQYF

CDR3 length: 15
D gene: TRBD2
J gene: TRBJ2-1
clone size: NA
V gene: TRBV2
CDR3 DNA: TGTGCCAGCAGTATGGGACTAGCAACGTACAATGAGCAGTTCTTC
CDR3 protein: CASSMGLATYNEQFF

CDR3 length: 15
D gene: TRBD1
J gene: TRBJ1-5
clone size: once
V gene: TRBV6-5
CDR3 DNA: TGTGCCAGCAGTCCCCGACAGGGCCGTGATCAGCCCCAGCATTTT
CDR3 protein: CASSPRQGRDQPQHF

CDR3 length: 16
D gene: NA
J gene: TRBJ2-6
clone size: NA
V gene: TRBV10-1
CDR3 DNA: TGCGCCAGCAGTGAGAGGATAAGCTCTGGGGCCAACGTCCTGACTTTC
CDR3 protein: CASSERISSGANVLTF

CDR3 length: 12
D gene: TRBD2
J gene: TRBJ2-4
clone size: NA
V gene: TRBV4-1
CDR3 DNA: TGCGCCAGCAGCCAAGTGGCGGGAGATCAGTACTTC
CDR3 protein: CASSQVAGDQYF

CDR3 length: 16
D gene: NA
J gene: TRBJ2-1
clone size: NA
V gene: TRBV6-1
CDR3 DNA: TGTGCCAGCAGTGATCCCCAGCAGGGCCCCCTCAATGAGCAGTTCTTC
CDR3 protein: CASSDPQQGPLNEQFF

CDR3 length: 13
D gene: NA
J gene: TRBJ1-2
clone size: NA
V gene: TRBV15
CDR3 DNA: TGTGCCACCAGCAGAGATCAGGCGGGAGGCTACACCTTC
CDR3 protein: CATSRDQAGGYTF

CDR3 length: 16
D gene: NA
J gene: TRBJ2-7
clone size: NA
V gene: TRBV23-1
CDR3 DNA: TGCGCCAGCAGTCAATTAGGAGGGGCCAGCTCCTACGAGCAGTACTTC
CDR3 protein: CASSQLGGASSYEQYF

CDR3 length: 14
D gene: TRBD1
J gene: TRBJ2-5
clone size: NA
V gene: TRBV5-4
CDR3 DNA: TGTGCCAGCAGCTTGGGACAGGGCCAAGAGACCCAGTACTTC
CDR3 protein: CASSLGQGQETQYF

CDR3 length: 13
D gene: NA
J gene: TRBJ2-7
clone size: NA
V gene: TRBV30
CDR3 DNA: TGTGCCGGCACGGACCCCTGGTCCTACGAGCAGTACTTC
CDR3 protein: CAGTDPWSYEQYF

CDR3 length: 13
D gene: NA
J gene: TRBJ2-7
clone size: NA
V gene: TRBV5-6
CDR3 DNA: TGTGCCAGCAGCACGGAGAGGTTCTCCGAGCAGTACTTC
CDR3 protein: CASSTERFSEQYF

CDR3 length: 16
D gene: TRBD1
J gene: TRBJ1-5
clone size: NA
V gene: TRBV28
CDR3 DNA: TGTGCCAGCAGTCCATACCGGTTGACAGGGGATCAGCCCCAGCATTTT
CDR3 protein: CASSPYRLTGDQPQHF

CDR3 length: 16
D gene: TRBD2
J gene: TRBJ2-1
clone size: NA
V gene: TRBV28
CDR3 DNA: TGTGCCAGCAGTAGACCCCCGGGACTAGCGATCAATGAGCAGTTCTTC
CDR3 protein: CASSRPPGLAINEQFF

CDR3 length: 16
D gene: TRBD2
J gene: TRBJ2-7
clone size: NA
V gene: TRBV11-2
CDR3 DNA: TGTGCCAGCAGCTTAGATTGGACTAGCGTGCTTTACGAGCAGTACTTC
CDR3 protein: CASSLDWTSVLYEQYF